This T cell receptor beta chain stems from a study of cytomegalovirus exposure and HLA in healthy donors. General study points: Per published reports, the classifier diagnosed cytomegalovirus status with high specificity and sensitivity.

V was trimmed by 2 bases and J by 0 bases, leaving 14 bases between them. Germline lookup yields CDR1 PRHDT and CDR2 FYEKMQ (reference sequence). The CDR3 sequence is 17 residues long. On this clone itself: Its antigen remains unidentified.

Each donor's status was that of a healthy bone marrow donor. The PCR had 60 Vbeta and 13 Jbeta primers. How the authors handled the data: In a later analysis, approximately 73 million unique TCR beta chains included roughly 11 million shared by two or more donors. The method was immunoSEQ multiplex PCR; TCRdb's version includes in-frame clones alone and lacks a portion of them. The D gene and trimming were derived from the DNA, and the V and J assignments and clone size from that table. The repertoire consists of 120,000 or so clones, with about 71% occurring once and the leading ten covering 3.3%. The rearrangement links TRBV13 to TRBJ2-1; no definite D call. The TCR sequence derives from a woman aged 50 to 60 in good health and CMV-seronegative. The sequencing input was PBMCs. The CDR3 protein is CASSLSLNADSYNEQFF. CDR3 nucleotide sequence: TGTGCCAGCAGCTTAAGCCTTAACGCCGACTCCTACAATGAGCAGTTCTTC.